Each of the 22 T cell receptor beta chains below was sequenced from the same sample in a study of T-cell reconstitution after alpha-beta-depleted transplantation in children. Preparation of the TCRbeta library involved a method that used unique molecular identifiers. TCRdb re-derived calls from the PCR reads in MiXCR, one entry per CDR3 protein. Of 190,000 or so distinct CDR3 sequences in the sample, just over 14% were seen once. Source: PBMCs from the stem cell graft donor, taken from the stem cell graft. The origin of the receptors is a human donor who donated a stem cell graft to a child with acute lymphoblastic leukemia.

This clonotype came up many times. In DNA form, the CDR3 reads TGTGCCAGTGGGAAGGCCATCCAAGAGACCCAGTACTTC. Amino acids: CASGKAIQETQYF. The V call is TRBV19, the J call TRBJ2-5; D remains unclear. Trimming took 8 bases from V and 1 from J, leaving 11 bases between them. Germline V gene lookup returns CDR1 LNHDA and CDR2 SQIVND (reference sequence). The length of the CDR3 is 13 residues.

This clonotype was found a few times. This rearrangement joins TRBV20-1 to TRBJ1-3; unclear D gene. This CDR3 is 11 amino acids long. Germline V gives CDR1 DFQATT, CDR2 SNEGSKA (reference sequence). V shed 5 bases and J shed 4 bases, with 6 bases lying between them. In DNA, the CDR3 is TGCAGTGCTCCCTTAGGAAACACCATATATTTT. Its protein is CSAPLGNTIYF.

Ten or more counts support this clonotype. This chain joins TRBV10-3 and TRBJ2-7, with D perhaps TRBD1 or TRBD2 (5 bases each). V was cut by 5 bases and J by 4 bases, with 12 bases left in between. The CDR3 spans 13 residues. Germline CDR1 is ENHRY and CDR2 is SYGVKD. CDR3 DNA sequence: TGTGCCATCAGTCCCGGAGAGGGGTACGAGCAGTACTTC. This sequence encodes CAISPGEGYEQYF.

This clonotype showed up many times. The rearrangement links TRBV4-1 to TRBJ2-3, with 9 nucleotides matching TRBD2. V lost 0 bases and J lost 6; bases outside the gene matches: 10. This CDR3 spans 17 amino acids. The germline gives CDR1 MGHRA, CDR2 YSYEKL. The DNA for the CDR3 is TGCGCCAGCAGCCAAGACGGGGCTAGCGGGAAAAGGGATACGCAGTATTTT. It yields the protein CASSQDGASGKRDTQYF.

The table lists this clonotype with a few counts. The chain has TRBV20-1 and TRBJ2-2; TRBD1 matches 7 bases. V was clipped by 3 bases and J by 6 bases; unmatched bases: 1. Germline V gene lookup returns CDR1 DFQATT and CDR2 SNEGSKA (reference sequence). This CDR3 is 12 amino acids long. The CDR3 loop reads CSARTGSGELFF. CDR3 DNA: TGCAGTGCTAGGACAGGGTCCGGGGAGCTGTTTTTT.

V gene TRBV20-1 combines with J gene TRBJ2-1; 8 nucleotides align to TRBD2. The V and J ends lost 3 bases and 5 bases, in that order; junction bases with no gene match: 6. The length of the CDR3 is 14 residues. Germline assignment: CDR1 DFQATT and CDR2 SNEGSKA (reference sequence). The CDR3: CSASCGLANNEQFF. In DNA, the CDR3 is TGCAGTGCTAGTTGCGGACTAGCCAACAATGAGCAGTTCTTC.

At least ten counts were recorded for this clonotype. The chain recombines TRBV10-3 with TRBJ2-7; TRBD1 or TRBD2 may be the D gene (5 bases each). This CDR3 has 12 amino acids. Between the trimmed V and J ends, which lost 9 bases and 4 bases, there was a span of 13 bases. The germline CDR1 and CDR2 sequences are ENHRY and SYGVKD. The CDR3 bases are TGTGCCATAGCCGGGACCAGTTACGAGCAGTACTTC. Protein product: CAIAGTSYEQYF.

This clonotype was found many times. The J gene is TRBJ2-3, the V gene TRBV4-1; TRBD2 is a possible D gene (5 bases). CDR3 size: 16 residues. V was trimmed by 2 bases and J by 0 bases, leaving 12 bases between them. Germline CDR1 is MGHRA and CDR2 is YSYEKL. Here the CDR3 reads CASSQPSSGSTDTQYF. Written as DNA, the CDR3 is TGCGCCAGCAGCCAACCCTCGTCGGGGAGCACAGATACGCAGTATTTT.

In its sample, this clonotype was seen many times. The chain links TRBV29-1 to TRBJ2-3, with 9 bases that match TRBD2. The J segment lost 3 bases and the V segment lost 5 bases, leaving 9 bases of the junction unmatched. Germline V gene data show CDR1 as SQVTM and CDR2 as ANQGSEA. This CDR3 has 15 amino acids. As DNA, the CDR3 is TGCAGCGTTAGCGGCGGGAGGGCCGGTACAGATACGCAGTATTTT. Amino acids: CSVSGGRAGTDTQYF.

There are many counts of this clonotype. The chain employs TRBV11-2 and TRBJ2-1; 7 bases fit TRBD1. Per germline, CDR1 SGHAT and CDR2 FQNNGV. This CDR3 is 17 amino acids long. V was pared by 1 base and J by 7 bases, with 13 bases of the junction left unmatched. The chain's CDR3 is CASSLVSRAGGRNEQFF. The DNA for the CDR3 is TGTGCCAGCAGCTTAGTATCCCGGGCAGGGGGTAGGAATGAGCAGTTCTTC.

The sample holds many counts of this clonotype. The chain carries TRBV29-1 and TRBJ2-3; a weak D match, TRBD2 (7 bases). The ends were cut back, 4 bases at V and 4 bases at J, with 12 bases in the middle. The length of the CDR3 is 13 residues. Germline V lookup: CDR1 SQVTM, CDR2 ANQGSEA. CDR3 coding DNA: TGCAGCGTTGCGGGGGGCGGGTCAGATACGCAGTATTTT. This sequence encodes CSVAGGGSDTQYF.

This clonotype was observed many times. The chain carries TRBV3-1 and TRBJ2-3, with D possibly being TRBD1 (6 bases). V was shortened by 4 bases and J by 1 base, with 9 bases between the two germline ends. Germline CDR1 LGHDT, CDR2 YNNKEL (reference sequence). The length of the CDR3 is 14 residues. The CDR3 loop reads CASSRGGRTDTQYF. CDR3 in DNA: TGTGCCAGCAGCCGAGGGGGTCGCACAGATACGCAGTATTTT.

This clonotype occurred many times. The chain employs TRBV6-2 or TRBV6-3 and TRBJ1-1; D not certain. V was trimmed by 2 bases and J by 6 bases, leaving 22 bases between them. This CDR3 is 17 amino acids long. CDR1 MNHEY and CDR2 SVGEGT come from the germline V gene. The CDR3 spells CASSYPPERRRAAEAFF. The DNA of the CDR3 is TGTGCCAGCAGTTACCCTCCTGAAAGACGCCGGGCGGCTGAAGCTTTCTTT.

This clonotype was seen only once. V and J are TRBV5-1 and TRBJ2-5; possibly TRBD1 for D (6 bases). V was pared by 4 bases and J by 7 bases, with 17 bases between. The germline V gene has CDR1 SGHRS and CDR2 YFSETQ. CDR3 length: 14 residues. The CDR3 DNA is TGCGCCAGCAGCCTGTGGGACAAACGGGGGACCCAGTACTTC. Protein: CASSLWDKRGTQYF.

A note on this clonotype: This CDR3 fails to terminate in the conserved phenylalanine or tryptophan, so it likely reflects a read error. The V call is TRBV29-1, the J call TRBJ2-3; 10 bases agree with TRBD2. V was clipped by 0 bases and J by 0 bases; unmatched bases: 9. CDR3 size: 18 residues. Germline CDR1 is SQVTM and CDR2 is ANQGSEA. CDR3 loop: CSVEDLAGALLSTDTQYL. CDR3 bases: TGCAGCGTTGAAGATCTAGCGGGAGCCCTTCTGAGCACAGATACGCAGTATTTG.

J is TRBJ2-3 and V is TRBV12-3 or TRBV12-4; D might be TRBD1 or TRBD2, each matching 6 bases. The CDR3 is 18 residues long. Trimming removed 2 bases from V and 2 bases from J, with 20 bases in between. This CDR3 reads CASSLYGGSLSITDTQYF. As DNA, the CDR3 is TGTGCCAGCAGTTTATACGGGGGCTCACTTTCAATCACAGATACGCAGTATTTT.

This clonotype has at least ten counts. V is TRBV5-1 and J is TRBJ2-7; D may be TRBD2 (6 bases). V lost 2 bases and J lost 9, with 18 bases in between. CDR3 size: 14 residues. From germline, CDR1 is SGHRS and CDR2 YFSETQ. CDR3 DNA sequence: TGCGCCAGCAGCTTAAGCGGGCCCCGATTTGTGCAGTACTTC. Protein: CASSLSGPRFVQYF.

This chain joins TRBV2 and TRBJ1-5; TRBD1 is a possible D gene (6 bases). The CDR3 covers 17 residues. CDR1 SNHLY and CDR2 FYNNEI come from the germline V gene. Trimming left V 6 bases short and J 0 bases short, with 18 bases between. CDR3 sequence (DNA): TGTGCCAGCAGAGATACTGACAGGACGTATAGCAATCAGCCCCAGCATTTT. Translation: CASRDTDRTYSNQPQHF.

This clonotype was found many times. The chain has TRBV12-3 or TRBV12-4 and TRBJ2-5, with 7 nucleotides matching TRBD2. The CDR3 length is 14 residues. The J segment lost 4 bases and the V segment lost 3 bases, leaving 5 bases of the junction unmatched. In DNA, the CDR3 is TGTGCCAGCAGTTTTGGGGGGGGAGGAGAGACCCAGTACTTC. Its protein is CASSFGGGGETQYF.

The count of this clonotype is one. A much larger clone is a single base away; this may be a read error. The gene calls are TRBV18 and TRBJ2-7; D is undetermined. The CDR3 extends over 12 amino acids. From germline, CDR1 is KGHSH and CDR2 LQKENI. The CDR3: CASSPAGYEEYF. The CDR3 nucleotides read TGTGCCAGCTCACCAGCCGGATACGAGGAGTACTTC. The full variable domain, completed using reference TRBV18 and TRBJ2-7, is NAGVMQNPRHLVRRRGQEARLRCSPMKGHSHVYWYRQLPEEGLKFMVYLQKENIIDESGMPKERFSAEFPKEGPSILRIQQVVRGDSAAYFCASSPAGYEEYFGPGTRLTVT.

This clonotype was counted ten times or more. The rearrangement links TRBV7-9 to TRBJ2-5; maybe TRBD2 (6 bases). The CDR3 totals 13 residues. CDR1 SEHNR and CDR2 FQNEAQ come from the germline V gene (reference sequence). V was trimmed by 1 base and J by 5 bases, leaving 8 bases between them. CDR3 loop: CASSLVLAETQYF. The DNA for the CDR3 is TGTGCCAGCAGCTTAGTCCTAGCGGAGACCCAGTACTTC.

This clonotype was counted many times. The genes are TRBV5-1 and TRBJ2-7; 8 bases map to TRBD1. J lost 6 bases, V lost 0 bases, and 8 bases had no gene match. The CDR3 extends over 15 amino acids. The germline gives CDR1 SGHRS, CDR2 YFSETQ. This CDR3 reads CASSLDRGMAGEQYF. The CDR3 region has the DNA TGCGCCAGCAGCTTGGACAGGGGGATGGCGGGCGAGCAGTACTTC.